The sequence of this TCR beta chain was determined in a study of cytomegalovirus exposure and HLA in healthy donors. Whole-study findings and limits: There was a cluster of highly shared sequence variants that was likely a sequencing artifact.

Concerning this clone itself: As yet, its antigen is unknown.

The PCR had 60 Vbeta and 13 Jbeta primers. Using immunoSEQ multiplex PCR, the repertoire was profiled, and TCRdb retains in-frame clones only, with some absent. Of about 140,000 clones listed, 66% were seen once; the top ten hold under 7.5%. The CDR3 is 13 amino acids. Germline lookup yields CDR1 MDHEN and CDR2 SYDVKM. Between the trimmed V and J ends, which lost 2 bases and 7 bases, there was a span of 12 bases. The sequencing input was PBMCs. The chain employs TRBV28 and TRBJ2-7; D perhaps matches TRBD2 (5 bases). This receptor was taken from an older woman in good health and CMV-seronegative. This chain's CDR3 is CASSLRELREQYF. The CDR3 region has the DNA TGTGCCAGCAGTTTAAGGGAGCTACGAGAGCAGTACTTC.